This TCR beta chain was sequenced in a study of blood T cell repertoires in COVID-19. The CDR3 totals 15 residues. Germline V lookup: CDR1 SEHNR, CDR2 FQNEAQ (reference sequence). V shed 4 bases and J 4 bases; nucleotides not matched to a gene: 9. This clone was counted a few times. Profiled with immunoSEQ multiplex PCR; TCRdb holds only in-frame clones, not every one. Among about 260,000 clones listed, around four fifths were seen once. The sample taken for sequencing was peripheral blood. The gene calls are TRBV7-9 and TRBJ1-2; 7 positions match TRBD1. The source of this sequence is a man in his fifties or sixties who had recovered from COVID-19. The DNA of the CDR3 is TGTGCCAGCAGCTGGGGACAGAGAGTCCCCTATGGCTACACCTTC. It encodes CASSWGQRVPYGYTF.